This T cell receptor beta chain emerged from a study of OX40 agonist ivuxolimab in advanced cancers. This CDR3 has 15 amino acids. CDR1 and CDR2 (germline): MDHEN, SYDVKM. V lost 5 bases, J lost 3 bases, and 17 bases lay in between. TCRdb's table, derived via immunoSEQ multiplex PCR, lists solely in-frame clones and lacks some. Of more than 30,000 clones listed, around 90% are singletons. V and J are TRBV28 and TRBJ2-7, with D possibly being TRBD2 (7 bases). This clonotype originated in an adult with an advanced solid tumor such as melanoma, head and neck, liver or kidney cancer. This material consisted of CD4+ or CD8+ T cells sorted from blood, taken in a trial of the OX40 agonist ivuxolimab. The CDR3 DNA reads TGTGCCAGCAGTCCCGGGGGGACAACTAACTACGAGCAGTACTTC. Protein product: CASSPGGTTNYEQYF.